This entry lists 30 T cell receptor beta chains sequenced from one sample in a study of vaccination and CD4 T cells after COVID-19. Treatment here: roughly 10-day PBMC culture with coronavirus spike peptide pools or control peptides (ViraFEST assay). These receptors are not linked to any known antigen. Once obtained from cultured CD4+ T cells, the DNA was sequenced using the Oncomine TCR Beta short-read assay. TCRdb itself ran the PCR reads through MiXCR, one entry per CDR3 protein. The sample lists tens of thousands of distinct CDR3 sequences, more than 40% occurring once. Sequencing used CD4+ T cells from blood, cultured in vitro. All receptors derive from a human donor who had recovered from COVID-19.

The chain joins TRBV5-3 to TRBJ1-1, with TRBD1 matching 11 bases. TRBV5-3 is an ORF; its function is uncertain. With V trimmed by 8 bases and J by 6 bases, 15 bases remained unmatched. The CDR3 consists of 16 residues. The DNA for the CDR3 is TGTGCCAGCAGACGAGGGGTGGGACAGGGGGTATCTGAAGCTTTCTTT. Translated, it gives CASRRGVGQGVSEAFF.

As to this clonotype: A junction end diverges from the germline sequence, so it may reflect a read error. As DNA, the CDR3 is TGTGCCGGCAGCCAAACGACAGGGGTAAGCAATCAGCCCCAGCATTTT. Translation gives CAGSQTTGVSNQPQHF. The chain uses TRBV3-1 and TRBJ1-5, with 8 nucleotides matching TRBD1. The CDR3 is 16 amino acids. Germline V gene data show CDR1 as LGHDT and CDR2 as YNNKEL (reference sequence).

V is TRBV7-2 and J is TRBJ2-5, with 7 bases lining up with TRBD2. This CDR3 contains 16 residues. CDR1 is SGHTA, CDR2 FQGNSA, per germline. Trimming removed 1 base from V and 4 bases from J; junction bases left unmatched: 9. The CDR3 bases are TGTGCCAGCAGCTTAGTAGTTCGCGGGAGCGCAGAGACCCAGTACTTC. This codes for CASSLVVRGSAETQYF.

The chain carries TRBV7-3 and TRBJ2-5; 9 bases line up with TRBD2. The CDR3 loop spans 15 amino acids. From germline, CDR1 is SGHTA and CDR2 FQGTGA. V was clipped by 4 bases and J by 4 bases; unmatched bases: 7. The CDR3: CASSWAGGKIETQYF. The DNA of the CDR3 is TGTGCCAGCAGCTGGGCGGGGGGGAAGATAGAGACCCAGTACTTC. The full variable domain, with the rest looked up from reference TRBV7-3 and TRBJ2-5, is GAGVSQTPSNKVTEKGKYVELRCDPISGHTALYWYRQSLGQGPEFLIYFQGTGAADDSGLPNDRFFAVRPEGSVSTLKIQRTERGDSAVYLCASSWAGGKIETQYFGPGTRLLVL.

A single count supports this clonotype. The chain recombines TRBV28 with TRBJ1-6; 7 nucleotides match TRBD1. The germline V gene encodes CDR1 MDHEN and CDR2 SYDVKM. This CDR3 is 16 amino acids long. Trimming removed 5 bases from V and 9 bases from J; junction bases left unmatched: 13. The CDR3 reads CASSPWTGVGSSPLHF. DNA of the CDR3: TGTGCCAGCAGTCCCTGGACAGGCGTAGGAAGTTCACCCCTCCACTTT. The variable domain in full, completed from reference TRBV28 and TRBJ1-6, reads DVKVTQSSRYLVKRTGEKVFLECVQDMDHENMFWYRQDPGLGLRLIYFSYDVKMKEKGDIPEGYSVSREKKERFSLILESASTNQTSMYLCASSPWTGVGSSPLHFGNGTRLTVT.

V is TRBV28 and J is TRBJ1-1; D gene unclear. The CDR3 has 15 amino acids. Trimming shortened V by 4 bases and J by 2 bases, and 14 bases separated the two germline ends. Germline-derived CDR1 and CDR2 are MDHEN and SYDVKM. CDR3: CASSSRKQFNTEAFF. The CDR3 DNA reads as TGTGCCAGCAGTTCTCGCAAACAATTTAACACTGAAGCTTTCTTT.

In its sample, this clonotype was seen a few times. V is TRBV20-1 and J is TRBJ1-5, with a tentative D call TRBD1 (6 bases). The V gene's germline CDR1 is DFQATT and CDR2 SNEGSKA (reference sequence). CDR3 size: 14 residues. V lost 0 bases, J lost 7 bases, and 13 bases lay in between. The CDR3, as DNA: TGCAGTGCTAGAGATCTCCAGGGGCTGCAGCCCCAGCATTTT. Translation gives CSARDLQGLQPQHF.

The chain couples TRBV6-1 to TRBJ2-7, with TRBD1 identical over 9 bases. This CDR3 has 15 amino acids. CDR1 is MNHNS, CDR2 SASEGT, per germline. V was pared by 6 bases and J by 5 bases, with 11 bases of the junction left unmatched. Here the CDR3 reads CASSTLRDRAHEQYF. DNA for the CDR3: TGTGCCAGCAGCACACTCCGGGACAGGGCACACGAGCAGTACTTC.

This clonotype was seen a few times. The V gene is TRBV5-1, the J gene TRBJ2-2, with a weak D call TRBD2 (6 bases). The CDR3 covers 16 residues. CDR1 and CDR2 (germline): SGHRS, YFSETQ. The V end was cut by 4 bases, the J end by 0 bases, with 13 bases between. The CDR3 loop is CASSARLGTNTGELFF. Here the CDR3 DNA reads TGCGCCAGCAGCGCCAGACTAGGGACGAACACCGGGGAGCTGTTTTTT.

This clonotype occurred a few times. The CDR3 region has the DNA TGTGCCAGCAGCTTAGTCAGTGGCACTGAAGCTTTCTTT. This translates into CASSLVSGTEAFF. This chain joins TRBV7-8 and TRBJ1-1; no definite D call. The CDR3 extends over 13 amino acids. With 1 base removed from V and 4 bases from J, the gap between germline ends came to 7 bases. CDR1 SGHVS and CDR2 FQNEAQ come from the germline V gene.

Details on this clonotype: One end of the junction is discordant with germline, which a read error may explain. The rearrangement uses TRBV10-3 and TRBJ2-2, with TRBD2 matching over 11 bases. The CDR3 length is 14 residues. CDR1 and CDR2 from the germline V gene are ENHRY and SYGVKD. CDR3 nucleotides: TGTGCCGTCAGGGGACTAGCGGACACCGGGGAGCTGTTTTTT. It specifies CAVRGLADTGELFF.

The genes are TRBV6-5 and TRBJ1-1, with 8 bases fitting TRBD1. The germline V gene has CDR1 MNHEY and CDR2 SVGAGI. The CDR3 has 15 amino acids. Germline trimming cut 2 bases from V and 6 bases from J; bases unmatched to any gene: 8. The CDR3 loop is CASSYDPGTGAEAFF. CDR3 coding DNA: TGTGCCAGCAGTTACGACCCCGGGACAGGTGCTGAAGCTTTCTTT.

The chain links TRBV7-9 to TRBJ1-5; D perhaps matches TRBD1 (5 bases). Germline V gene sequence: CDR1 SEHNR, CDR2 FQNEAQ (reference sequence). Trimming stripped 2 bases from V and 4 bases from J, with 9 bases between. This CDR3 region has 14 residues. In DNA, the CDR3 is TGTGCCAGCAGCTTAAAAGGGGCGAATCAGCCCCAGCATTTT. As protein: CASSLKGANQPQHF.

The J gene is TRBJ1-2, the V gene TRBV6-1; D call uncertain. V lost 2 bases, J lost 3 bases, and 7 bases lay in between. Germline values: CDR1 MNHNS, CDR2 SASEGT. This CDR3 contains 13 residues. The CDR3 nucleotides read TGTGCCAGCAGTGAACACAAGGACTATGGCTACACCTTC. Encoded protein: CASSEHKDYGYTF.

The J gene is TRBJ1-6, the V gene TRBV11-2, with 7 bases fitting TRBD1. CDR1 SGHAT and CDR2 FQNNGV come from the germline V gene. V was clipped by 6 bases and J by 5 bases; unmatched bases: 7. This CDR3 comprises 15 residues. Here the CDR3 DNA reads TGTGCCAGCAGACAGGGGATGGGTAATAATTCACCCCTCCACTTT. Protein sequence: CASRQGMGNNSPLHF.

The chain employs TRBV4-2 and TRBJ2-1; TRBD1 or TRBD2 may be the D gene (5 bases each). Trimming removed 1 base from V and 12 bases from J, with 25 bases in between. The CDR3 is 17 amino acids. CDR1 and CDR2 (germline): LGHNA, YNFKEQ. Here the CDR3 DNA reads TGTGCCAGCAGCCAAGTGTTGGGAGTCGTTTCGGCCGGGACGCAGTTCTTC. Translating gives CASSQVLGVVSAGTQFF.

The V call is TRBV28, the J call TRBJ1-5; no clear D gene. Trimming pared 6 bases from V and 4 bases from J, leaving 10 bases between. The CDR3 is 13 amino acids. Germline V CDR1 and CDR2: MDHEN, SYDVKM. The CDR3 protein is CASSETSNQPQHF. The CDR3 coding sequence is TGTGCCAGCAGCGAGACAAGTAATCAGCCCCAGCATTTT. The full variable domain, in which reference TRBV28 and TRBJ1-5 provide the parts outside the CDR3, is DVKVTQSSRYLVKRTGEKVFLECVQDMDHENMFWYRQDPGLGLRLIYFSYDVKMKEKGDIPEGYSVSREKKERFSLILESASTNQTSMYLCASSETSNQPQHFGDGTRLSIL.

To note about this clonotype: Germline is not matched at one junction end, which may reflect a read error. This chain's CDR3 is CASSEGLARTDTQCF. As DNA, the CDR3 is TGTGCCAGCAGTGAAGGGTTAGCTCGCACAGATACGCAGTGTTTT. The V and J genes are TRBV2 and TRBJ2-3, with no clear D. Germline CDR1 SNHLY, CDR2 FYNNEI. The CDR3 is made up of 15 amino acids.

The J gene is TRBJ1-5, the V gene TRBV27, with TRBD1 as a possible D gene (5 bases). Germline-derived CDR1 and CDR2 are MNHEY and SMNVEV (reference sequence). The V gene lost 6 bases and the J gene lost 2 bases, with 11 bases spanning the gap. This CDR3 has 14 residues. CDR3 in DNA: TGTGCCAGCAGGGCAGGGTCTGGCAATCAGCCCCAGCATTTT. Amino acids: CASRAGSGNQPQHF.

CDR3: CASSTRGASPLHF. The DNA for the CDR3 is TGTGCCAGCTCGACAAGGGGGGCCTCACCCCTCCACTTT. The chain employs TRBV7-2 and TRBJ1-6, with D tentatively TRBD1 (6 bases). Germline-derived CDR1 and CDR2 are SGHTA and FQGNSA. CDR3 length equals 13 residues. Trimming cost V 8 bases and J 10 bases, with 15 bases left between them.

This clonotype occurred a few times. The chain employs TRBV7-2 and TRBJ1-2, with D perhaps matching TRBD1 (5 bases). Germline CDR1 and CDR2: SGHTA and FQGNSA. The CDR3 is 15 amino acids. V lost 0 bases and J lost 7, with 15 bases in between. This CDR3 is CASSLAPKGAGGYTF. The DNA for the CDR3 is TGTGCCAGCAGCTTAGCGCCCAAAGGGGCCGGTGGCTACACCTTC.

The chain has TRBV7-2 and TRBJ1-5; D may be TRBD1 (6 bases). This CDR3 is 15 amino acids long. With 0 bases removed from V and 6 bases from J, the gap between germline ends came to 12 bases. Germline V lookup: CDR1 SGHTA, CDR2 FQGNSA. CDR3: CASSLAGGLGQPQHF. DNA for the CDR3: TGTGCCAGCAGCTTAGCCGGGGGGCTAGGTCAGCCCCAGCATTTT.

This clonotype was recorded once. V usage is TRBV7-2 and J usage is TRBJ2-7; weak D call: TRBD2 (6 bases). With 2 bases removed from V and 3 bases from J, the gap between germline ends came to 14 bases. The CDR3 contains 15 residues. In germline, CDR1 is SGHTA, CDR2 FQGNSA. The CDR3 coding sequence is TGTGCCAGCAGCTTAAATTGGGTTAGCGGCTACGAGCAGTACTTC. Translated, it gives CASSLNWVSGYEQYF.

The chain joins TRBV4-3 to TRBJ1-1, with 8 bases matching TRBD1. This CDR3 spans 17 amino acids. The germline V gene encodes CDR1 LGHNA and CDR2 YSLEER. Trimming cost V 4 bases and J 6 bases; bases outside gene matches: 16. The CDR3 loop is CASSRTSTGGKIPEAFF. The DNA of the CDR3 is TGCGCCAGCAGCCGAACCTCAACAGGGGGGAAAATCCCTGAAGCTTTCTTT.

The gene calls are TRBV6-2 or TRBV6-3 and TRBJ2-1; 8 positions agree with TRBD2. The CDR3 runs 16 residues. Germline values: CDR1 MNHEY, CDR2 SVGEGT. V shed 6 bases, J shed 2 bases, and the junction held 9 bases outside the gene matches. In nucleotides, the CDR3 is TGTGCCAGCAGACCTAAGTATAGCGGGACCTACAATGAGCAGTTCTTC. Amino acid sequence: CASRPKYSGTYNEQFF.

This clonotype was recorded once. The chain carries TRBV7-9 and TRBJ1-2; 12 bases fit TRBD1. The length of the CDR3 is 16 residues. Unmatched junction bases numbered 3, after V lost 1 base and J lost 3 bases. Per germline, CDR1 SEHNR and CDR2 FQNEAQ (reference sequence). CDR3 DNA: TGTGCCAGCAGCTTAGGGGGACAGGGGGCACACTATGGCTACACCTTC. Protein: CASSLGGQGAHYGYTF.

The chain has TRBV25-1 and TRBJ2-4, with 9 nucleotides matching TRBD2. Germline lookup yields CDR1 MGHDK and CDR2 SYGVNS. Germline trimming cut 3 bases from V and 7 bases from J; bases unmatched to any gene: 7. This CDR3 region has 15 residues. CDR3 sequence reads: CASSEMTSGLNIQYF. The CDR3 DNA follows: TGTGCCAGCAGTGAGATGACTAGCGGTCTTAACATTCAGTACTTC. The full variable domain, completed using reference TRBV25-1 and TRBJ2-4, is EADIYQTPRYLVIGTGKKITLECSQTMGHDKMYWYQQDPGMELHLIHYSYGVNSTEKGDLSSESTVSRIRTEHFPLTLESARPSHTSQYLCASSEMTSGLNIQYFGAGTRLSVL.

V gene TRBV6-1 combines with J gene TRBJ1-3; D call uncertain. CDR3 size: 13 residues. Germline values: CDR1 MNHNS, CDR2 SASEGT. The ends were cut back, 6 bases at V and 7 bases at J, with 13 bases in the middle. The CDR3 region is CASRSREGNTIYF. The CDR3 region has the DNA TGTGCCAGCAGGTCCCGGGAGGGTAACACCATATATTTT.

This clonotype was seen a few times. This chain joins TRBV6-2 or TRBV6-3 and TRBJ1-1; D not resolved. CDR1 is MNHEY and CDR2 is SVGEGT in the germline V gene. This CDR3 has 14 residues. V was clipped by 6 bases and J by 4 bases, with 15 bases between them. CDR3 residues: CASRRNGEATEAFF. CDR3 sequence (DNA): TGTGCCAGCAGAAGAAACGGGGAGGCCACTGAAGCTTTCTTT.

The J gene is TRBJ1-2, the V gene TRBV4-1; perhaps TRBD1 as D (5 bases). Trimming took off 4 bases at V and 0 bases at J, with 9 bases between the two ends. There are 14 residues in the CDR3. Looked up from germline, CDR1 is MGHRA and CDR2 is YSYEKL. As DNA, the CDR3 is TGCGCCAGCAGCCGACCGACAGCTAACTATGGCTACACCTTC. The encoded protein is CASSRPTANYGYTF.